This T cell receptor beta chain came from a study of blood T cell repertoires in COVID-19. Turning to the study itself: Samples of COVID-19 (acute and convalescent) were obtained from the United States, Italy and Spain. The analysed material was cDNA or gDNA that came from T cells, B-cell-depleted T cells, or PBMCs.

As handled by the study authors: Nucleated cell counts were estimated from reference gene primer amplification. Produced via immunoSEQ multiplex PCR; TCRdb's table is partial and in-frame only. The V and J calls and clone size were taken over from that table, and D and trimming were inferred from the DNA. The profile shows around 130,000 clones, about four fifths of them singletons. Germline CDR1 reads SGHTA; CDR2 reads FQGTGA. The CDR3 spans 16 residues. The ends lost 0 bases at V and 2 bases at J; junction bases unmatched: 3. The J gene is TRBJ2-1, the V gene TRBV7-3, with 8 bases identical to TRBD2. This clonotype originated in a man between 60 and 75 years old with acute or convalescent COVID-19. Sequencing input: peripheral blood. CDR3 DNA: TGTGCCAGCAGCTTAACTCAGGGACTAGCCTACAATGAGCAGTTCTTC. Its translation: CASSLTQGLAYNEQFF.